These 2 T cell receptor beta chains were all obtained from the same sample, sequenced in a study of identical twins. TCRdb analysed the 5' RACE reads with MiXCR anew, one entry per CDR3 protein. Among 450,000 or so distinct CDR3 sequences listed, 14% were seen once. The same specimen was also included in a second study, on yellow fever vaccine responses in identical twins.

The source material was CD4+ T cells sorted from blood. These receptors were collected from a woman aged 18 to 35 in good health.

The table lists this clonotype with many counts. The J gene is TRBJ2-7, the V gene TRBV3-1; 8 nucleotides agree with TRBD2. The J segment lost 3 bases and the V segment lost 1 base, leaving 5 bases of the junction unmatched. This CDR3 region has 15 residues. CDR1 LGHDT and CDR2 YNNKEL come from the germline V gene (reference sequence). The CDR3: CASSQASGSHYEQYF. Here the CDR3 DNA reads TGTGCCAGCAGCCAAGCGAGCGGGAGTCACTACGAGCAGTACTTC.

V gene TRBV2 combines with J gene TRBJ2-3; 12 bases line up with TRBD2. CDR3 length equals 17 residues. Germline V gene sequence: CDR1 SNHLY, CDR2 FYNNEI. The V segment lost 7 bases and the J segment 2 bases; nucleotides outside the gene matches: 10. The CDR3 region is CASTTSSGGAYTDTQYF. The CDR3 DNA reads TGTGCCAGCACCACATCTAGCGGGGGGGCCTACACAGATACGCAGTATTTT.